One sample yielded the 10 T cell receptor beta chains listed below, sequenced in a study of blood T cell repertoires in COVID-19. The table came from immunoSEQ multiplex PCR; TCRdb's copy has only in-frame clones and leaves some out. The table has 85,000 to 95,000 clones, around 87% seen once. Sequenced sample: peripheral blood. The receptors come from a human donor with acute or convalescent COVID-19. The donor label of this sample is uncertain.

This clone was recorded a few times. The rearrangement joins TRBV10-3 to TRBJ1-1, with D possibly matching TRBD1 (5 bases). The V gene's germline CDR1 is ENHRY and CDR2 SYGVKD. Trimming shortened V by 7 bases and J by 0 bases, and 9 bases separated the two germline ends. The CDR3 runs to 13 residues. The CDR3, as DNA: TGTGCCATCACGGGAGGGGTGAACACTGAAGCTTTCTTT. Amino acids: CAITGGVNTEAFF.

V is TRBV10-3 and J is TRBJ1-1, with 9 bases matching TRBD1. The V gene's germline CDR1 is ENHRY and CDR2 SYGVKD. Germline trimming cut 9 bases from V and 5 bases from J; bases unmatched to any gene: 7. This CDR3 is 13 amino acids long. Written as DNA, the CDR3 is TGTGCCATTAAAGACAGGGGGTTAACTGAAGCTTTCTTT. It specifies CAIKDRGLTEAFF.

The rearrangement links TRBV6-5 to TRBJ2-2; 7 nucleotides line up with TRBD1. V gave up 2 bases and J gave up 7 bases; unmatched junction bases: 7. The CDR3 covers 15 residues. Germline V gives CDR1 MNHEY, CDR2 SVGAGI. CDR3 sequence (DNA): TGTGCCAGCAGTTACACAGGGGTAATAAGCGGGGAGCTGTTTTTT. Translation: CASSYTGVISGELFF.

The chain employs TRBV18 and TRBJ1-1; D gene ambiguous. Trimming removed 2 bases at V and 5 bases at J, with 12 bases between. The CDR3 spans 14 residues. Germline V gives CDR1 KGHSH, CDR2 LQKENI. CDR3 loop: CASSPGVRGTEAFF. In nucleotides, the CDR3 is TGTGCCAGCTCACCAGGGGTAAGAGGGACTGAAGCTTTCTTT.

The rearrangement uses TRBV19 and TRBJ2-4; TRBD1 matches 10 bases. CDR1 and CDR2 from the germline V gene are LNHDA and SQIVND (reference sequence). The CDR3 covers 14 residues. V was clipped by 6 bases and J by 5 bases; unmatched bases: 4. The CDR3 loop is CASRAGTGENIQYF. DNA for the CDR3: TGTGCCAGTAGGGCAGGGACAGGGGAAAACATTCAGTACTTC.

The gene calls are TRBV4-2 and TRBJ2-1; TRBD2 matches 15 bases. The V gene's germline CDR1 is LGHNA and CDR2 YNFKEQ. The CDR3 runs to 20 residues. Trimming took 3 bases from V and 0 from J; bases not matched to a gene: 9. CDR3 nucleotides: TGTGCCAGCAGCCACCCACGGGGACTAGCGGGGGGTTTCTCCTACAATGAGCAGTTCTTC. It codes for CASSHPRGLAGGFSYNEQFF.

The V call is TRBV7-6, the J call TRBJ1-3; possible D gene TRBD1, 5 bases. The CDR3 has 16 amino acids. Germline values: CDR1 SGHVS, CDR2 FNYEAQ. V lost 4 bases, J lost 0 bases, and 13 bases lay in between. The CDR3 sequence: CASSSVPGNSGNTIYF. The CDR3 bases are TGTGCCAGCAGCTCCGTTCCAGGGAACTCTGGAAACACCATATATTTT. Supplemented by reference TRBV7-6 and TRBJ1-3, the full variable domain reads GAGVSQSPRYKVTKRGQDVALRCDPISGHVSLYWYRQALGQGPEFLTYFNYEAQQDKSGLPNDRFSAERPEGSISTLTIQRTEQRDSAMYRCASSSVPGNSGNTIYFGEGSWLTVV.

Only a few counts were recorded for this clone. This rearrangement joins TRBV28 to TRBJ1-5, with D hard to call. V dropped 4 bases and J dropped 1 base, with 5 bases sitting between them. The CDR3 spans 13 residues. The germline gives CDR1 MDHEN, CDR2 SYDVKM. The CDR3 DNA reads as TGTGCCAGCAGTTCCGGGAGCAATCAGCCCCAGCATTTT. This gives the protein CASSSGSNQPQHF.

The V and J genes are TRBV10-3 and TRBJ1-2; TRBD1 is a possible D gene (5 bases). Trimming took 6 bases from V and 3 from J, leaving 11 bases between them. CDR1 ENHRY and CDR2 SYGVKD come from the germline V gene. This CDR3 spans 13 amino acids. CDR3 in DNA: TGTGCCATCAGCGGACAAGATTACTATGGCTACACCTTC. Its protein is CAISGQDYYGYTF.

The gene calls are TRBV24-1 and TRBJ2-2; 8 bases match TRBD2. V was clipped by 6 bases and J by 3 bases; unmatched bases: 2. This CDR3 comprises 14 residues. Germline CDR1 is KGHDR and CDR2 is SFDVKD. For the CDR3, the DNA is TGTGCCACCAGTAAACTAGCGGACACCGGGGAGCTGTTTTTT. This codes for CATSKLADTGELFF.